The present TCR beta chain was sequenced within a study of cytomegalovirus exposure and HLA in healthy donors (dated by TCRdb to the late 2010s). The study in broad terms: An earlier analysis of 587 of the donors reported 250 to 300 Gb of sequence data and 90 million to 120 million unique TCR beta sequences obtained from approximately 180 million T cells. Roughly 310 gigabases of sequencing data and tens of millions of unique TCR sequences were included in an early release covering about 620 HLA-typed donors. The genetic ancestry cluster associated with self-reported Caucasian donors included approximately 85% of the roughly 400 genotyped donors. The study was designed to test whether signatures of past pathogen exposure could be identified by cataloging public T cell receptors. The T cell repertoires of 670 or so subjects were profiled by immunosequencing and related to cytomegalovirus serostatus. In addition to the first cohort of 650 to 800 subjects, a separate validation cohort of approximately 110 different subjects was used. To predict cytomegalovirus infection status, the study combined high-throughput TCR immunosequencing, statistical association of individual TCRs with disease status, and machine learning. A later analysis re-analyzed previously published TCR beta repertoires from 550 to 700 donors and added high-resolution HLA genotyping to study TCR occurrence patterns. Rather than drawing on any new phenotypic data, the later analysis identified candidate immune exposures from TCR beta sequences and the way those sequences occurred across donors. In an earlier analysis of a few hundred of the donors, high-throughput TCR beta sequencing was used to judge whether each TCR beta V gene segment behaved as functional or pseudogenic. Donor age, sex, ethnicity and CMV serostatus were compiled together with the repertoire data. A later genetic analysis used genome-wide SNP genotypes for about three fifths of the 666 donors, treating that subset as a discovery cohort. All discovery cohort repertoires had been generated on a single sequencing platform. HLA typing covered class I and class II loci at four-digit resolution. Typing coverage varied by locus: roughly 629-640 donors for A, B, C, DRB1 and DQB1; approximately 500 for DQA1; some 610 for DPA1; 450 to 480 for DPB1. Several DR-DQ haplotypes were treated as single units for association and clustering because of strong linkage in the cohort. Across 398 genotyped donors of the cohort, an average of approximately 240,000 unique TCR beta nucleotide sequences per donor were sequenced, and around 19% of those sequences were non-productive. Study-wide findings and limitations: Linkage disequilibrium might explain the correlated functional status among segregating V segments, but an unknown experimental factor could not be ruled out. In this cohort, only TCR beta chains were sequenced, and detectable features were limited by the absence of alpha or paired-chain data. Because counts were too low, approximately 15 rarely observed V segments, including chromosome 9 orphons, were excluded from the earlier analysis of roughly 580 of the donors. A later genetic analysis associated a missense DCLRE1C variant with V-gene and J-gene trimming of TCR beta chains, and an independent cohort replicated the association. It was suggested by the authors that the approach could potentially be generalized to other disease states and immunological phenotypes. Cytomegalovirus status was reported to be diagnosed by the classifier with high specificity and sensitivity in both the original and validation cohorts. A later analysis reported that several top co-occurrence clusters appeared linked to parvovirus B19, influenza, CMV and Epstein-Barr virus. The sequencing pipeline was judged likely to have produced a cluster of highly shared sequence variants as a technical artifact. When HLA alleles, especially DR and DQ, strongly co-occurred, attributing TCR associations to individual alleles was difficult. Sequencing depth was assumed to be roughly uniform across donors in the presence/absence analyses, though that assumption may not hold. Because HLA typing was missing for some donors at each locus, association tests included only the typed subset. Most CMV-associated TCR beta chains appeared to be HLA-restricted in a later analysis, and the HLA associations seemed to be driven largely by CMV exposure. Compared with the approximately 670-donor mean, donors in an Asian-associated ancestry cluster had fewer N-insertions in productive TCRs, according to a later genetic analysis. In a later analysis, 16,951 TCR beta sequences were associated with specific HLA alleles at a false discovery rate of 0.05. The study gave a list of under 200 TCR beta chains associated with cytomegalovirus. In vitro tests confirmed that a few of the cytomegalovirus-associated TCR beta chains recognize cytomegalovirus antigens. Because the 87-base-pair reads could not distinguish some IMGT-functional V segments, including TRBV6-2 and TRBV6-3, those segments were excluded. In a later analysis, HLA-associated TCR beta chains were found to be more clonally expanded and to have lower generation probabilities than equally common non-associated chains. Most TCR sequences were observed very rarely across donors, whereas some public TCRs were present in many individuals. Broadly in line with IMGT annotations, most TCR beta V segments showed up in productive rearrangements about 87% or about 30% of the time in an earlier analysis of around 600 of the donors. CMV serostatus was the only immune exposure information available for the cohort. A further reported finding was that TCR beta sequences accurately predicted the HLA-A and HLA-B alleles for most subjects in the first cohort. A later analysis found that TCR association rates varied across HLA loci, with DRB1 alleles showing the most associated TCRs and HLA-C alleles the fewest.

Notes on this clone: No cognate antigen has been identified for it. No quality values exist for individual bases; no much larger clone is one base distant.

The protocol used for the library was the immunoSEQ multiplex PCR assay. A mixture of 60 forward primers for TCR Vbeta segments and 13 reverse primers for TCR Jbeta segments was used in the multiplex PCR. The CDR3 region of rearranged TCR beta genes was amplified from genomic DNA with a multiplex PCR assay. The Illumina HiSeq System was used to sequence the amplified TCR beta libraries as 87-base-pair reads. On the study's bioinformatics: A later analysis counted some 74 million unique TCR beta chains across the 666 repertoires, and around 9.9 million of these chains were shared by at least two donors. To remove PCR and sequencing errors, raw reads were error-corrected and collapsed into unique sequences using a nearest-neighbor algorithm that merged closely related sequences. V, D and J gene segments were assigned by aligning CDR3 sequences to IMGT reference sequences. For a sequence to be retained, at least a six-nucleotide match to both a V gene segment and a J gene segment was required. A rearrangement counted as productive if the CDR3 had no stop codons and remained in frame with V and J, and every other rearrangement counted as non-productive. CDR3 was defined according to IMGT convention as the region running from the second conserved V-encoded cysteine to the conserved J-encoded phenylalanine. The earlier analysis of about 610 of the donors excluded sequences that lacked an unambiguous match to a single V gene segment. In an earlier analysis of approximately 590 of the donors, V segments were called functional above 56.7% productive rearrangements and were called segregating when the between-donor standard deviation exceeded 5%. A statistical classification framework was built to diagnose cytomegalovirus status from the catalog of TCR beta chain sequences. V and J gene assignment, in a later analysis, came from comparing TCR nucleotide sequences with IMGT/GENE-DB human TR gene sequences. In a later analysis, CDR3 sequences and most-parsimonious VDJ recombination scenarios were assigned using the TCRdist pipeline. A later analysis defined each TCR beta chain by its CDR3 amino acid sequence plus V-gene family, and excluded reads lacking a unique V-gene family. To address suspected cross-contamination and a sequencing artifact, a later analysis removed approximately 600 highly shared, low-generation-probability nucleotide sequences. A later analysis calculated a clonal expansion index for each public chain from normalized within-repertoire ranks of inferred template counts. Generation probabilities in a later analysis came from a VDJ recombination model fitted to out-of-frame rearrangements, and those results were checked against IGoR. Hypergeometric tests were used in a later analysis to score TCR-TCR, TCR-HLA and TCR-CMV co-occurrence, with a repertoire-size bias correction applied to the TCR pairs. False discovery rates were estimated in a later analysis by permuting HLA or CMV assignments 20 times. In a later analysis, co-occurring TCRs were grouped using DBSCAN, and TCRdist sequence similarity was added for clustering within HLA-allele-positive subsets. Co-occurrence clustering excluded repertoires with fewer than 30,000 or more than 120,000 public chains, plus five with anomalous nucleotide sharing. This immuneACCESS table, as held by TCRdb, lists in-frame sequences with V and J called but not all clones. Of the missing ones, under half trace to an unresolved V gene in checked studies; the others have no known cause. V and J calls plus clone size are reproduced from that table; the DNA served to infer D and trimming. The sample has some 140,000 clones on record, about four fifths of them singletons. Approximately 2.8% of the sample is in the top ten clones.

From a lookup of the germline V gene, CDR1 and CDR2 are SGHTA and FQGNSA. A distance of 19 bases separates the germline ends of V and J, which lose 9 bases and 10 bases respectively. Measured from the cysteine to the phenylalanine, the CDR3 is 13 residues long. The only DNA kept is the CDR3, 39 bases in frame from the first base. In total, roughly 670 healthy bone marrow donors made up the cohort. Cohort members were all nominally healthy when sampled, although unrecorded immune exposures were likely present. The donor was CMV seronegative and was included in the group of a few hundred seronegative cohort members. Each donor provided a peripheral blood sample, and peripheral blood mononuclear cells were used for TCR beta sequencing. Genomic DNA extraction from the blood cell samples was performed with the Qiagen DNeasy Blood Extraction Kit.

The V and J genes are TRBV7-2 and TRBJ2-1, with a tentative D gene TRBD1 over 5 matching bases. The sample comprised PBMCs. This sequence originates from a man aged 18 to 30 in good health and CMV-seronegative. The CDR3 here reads CASGWEGAREQFF. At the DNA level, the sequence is TGTGCCAGTGGCTGGGAAGGGGCGAGGGAGCAGTTCTTC.